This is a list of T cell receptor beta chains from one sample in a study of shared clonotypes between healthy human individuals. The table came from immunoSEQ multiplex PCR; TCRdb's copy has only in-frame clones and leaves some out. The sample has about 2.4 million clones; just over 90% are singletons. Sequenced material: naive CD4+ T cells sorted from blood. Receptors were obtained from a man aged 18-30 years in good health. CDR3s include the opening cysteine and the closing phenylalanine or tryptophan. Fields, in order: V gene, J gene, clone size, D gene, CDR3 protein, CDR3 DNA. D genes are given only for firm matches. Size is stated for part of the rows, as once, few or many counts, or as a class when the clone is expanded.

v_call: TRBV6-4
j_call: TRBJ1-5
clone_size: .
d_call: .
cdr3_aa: CASSVVRFQPQHF
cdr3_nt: TGTGCCAGCAGTGTCGTACGCTTTCAGCCCCAGCATTTT

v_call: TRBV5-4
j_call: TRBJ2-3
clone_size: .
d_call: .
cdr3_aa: CASSTEGGGRITDTQYF
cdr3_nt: TGTGCCAGCAGCACAGAAGGGGGGGGCCGTATCACAGATACGCAGTATTTT

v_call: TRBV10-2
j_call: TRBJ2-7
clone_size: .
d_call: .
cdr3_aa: CASSYQGGEQYF
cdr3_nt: TGCGCCAGCAGTTATCAGGGCGGCGAGCAGTACTTC

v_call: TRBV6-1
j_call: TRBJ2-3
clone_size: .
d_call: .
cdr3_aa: CASSGSRIGDTQYF
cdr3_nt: TGTGCCAGCAGTGGATCAAGGATTGGAGATACGCAGTATTTT

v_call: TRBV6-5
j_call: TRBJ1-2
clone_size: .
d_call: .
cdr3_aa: CASIRGLGDGYTF
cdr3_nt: TGTGCCAGCATACGAGGACTGGGCGATGGCTACACCTTC

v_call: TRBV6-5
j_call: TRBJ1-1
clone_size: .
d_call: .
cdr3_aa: CASSYRRRDTEAFF
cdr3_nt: TGTGCCAGCAGTTACCGCCGCAGAGACACTGAAGCTTTCTTT

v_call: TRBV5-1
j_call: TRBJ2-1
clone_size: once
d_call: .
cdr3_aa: CASRGGAVGVINEQFF
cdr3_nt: TGCGCCAGCAGAGGAGGAGCAGTAGGAGTGATCAATGAGCAGTTCTTC

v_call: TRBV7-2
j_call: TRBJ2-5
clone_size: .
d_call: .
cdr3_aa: CASSLSIPSSGQETQYF
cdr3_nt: TGTGCCAGCAGCTTATCGATCCCCTCCTCAGGGCAAGAGACCCAGTACTTC

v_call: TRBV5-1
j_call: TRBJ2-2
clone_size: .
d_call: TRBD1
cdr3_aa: CASSPPRMTGGANTGELFF
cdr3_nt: TGCGCCAGCAGCCCACCTAGGATGACAGGGGGCGCGAACACCGGGGAGCTGTTTTTT

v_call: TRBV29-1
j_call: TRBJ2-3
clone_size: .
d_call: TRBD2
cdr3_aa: CSVEDRQRGGRSTDTQYF
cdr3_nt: TGCAGCGTTGAAGATCGGCAGCGGGGGGGCCGGAGCACAGATACGCAGTATTTT

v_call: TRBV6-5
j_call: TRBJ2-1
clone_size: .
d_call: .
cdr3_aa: CASSSTYDNYNEQFF
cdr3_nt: TGTGCCAGCAGTTCAACCTATGACAACTACAATGAGCAGTTCTTC

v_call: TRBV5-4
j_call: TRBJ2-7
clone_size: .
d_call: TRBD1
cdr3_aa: CASSSVNSGQLVNEQYF
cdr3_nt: TGTGCCAGCAGCTCCGTAAACTCGGGACAGTTAGTCAACGAGCAGTACTTC

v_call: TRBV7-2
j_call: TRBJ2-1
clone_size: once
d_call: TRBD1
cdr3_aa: CASSLSTGEYNEQFF
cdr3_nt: TGTGCCAGCAGCTTATCTACAGGGGAGTACAATGAGCAGTTCTTC

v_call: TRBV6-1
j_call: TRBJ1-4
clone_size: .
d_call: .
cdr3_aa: CASIPDVFFGKLFF
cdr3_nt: TGTGCCAGCATTCCGGACGTGTTCTTTGGAAAACTGTTTTTT

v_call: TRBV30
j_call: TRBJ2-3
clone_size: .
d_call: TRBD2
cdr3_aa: CAWRSSGSTDTQYF
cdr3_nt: TGTGCCTGGAGGTCTAGCGGGAGTACAGATACGCAGTATTTT

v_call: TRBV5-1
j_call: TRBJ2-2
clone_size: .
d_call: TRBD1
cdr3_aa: CASSDIQGAGTGELFF
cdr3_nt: TGCGCCAGCAGCGACATACAGGGGGCGGGTACCGGGGAGCTGTTTTTT

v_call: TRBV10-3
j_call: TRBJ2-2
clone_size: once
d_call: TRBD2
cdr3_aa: CAISRLAGEDGELFF
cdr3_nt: TGTGCCATCAGTCGACTAGCGGGAGAGGACGGGGAGCTGTTTTTT

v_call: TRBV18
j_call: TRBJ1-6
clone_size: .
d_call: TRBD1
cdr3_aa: CASSASTGNNSPLHF
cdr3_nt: TGTGCCAGCTCAGCATCGACAGGGAATAATTCACCCCTCCACTTT

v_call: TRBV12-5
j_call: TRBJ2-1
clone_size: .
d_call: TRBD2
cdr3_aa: CASGREREALDEQFF
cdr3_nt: TGTGCTAGTGGTCGAGAGCGGGAGGCCCTGGATGAGCAGTTCTTC

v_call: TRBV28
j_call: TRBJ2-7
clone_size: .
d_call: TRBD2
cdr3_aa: CASSSLWASGGAGFWEQYF
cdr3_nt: TGTGCCAGCAGTTCCCTGTGGGCTAGCGGGGGGGCCGGGTTCTGGGAGCAGTACTTC

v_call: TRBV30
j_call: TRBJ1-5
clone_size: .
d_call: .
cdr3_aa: CAWSVKGANNQPQHF
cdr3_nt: TGTGCCTGGAGTGTTAAAGGGGCGAACAATCAGCCCCAGCATTTT

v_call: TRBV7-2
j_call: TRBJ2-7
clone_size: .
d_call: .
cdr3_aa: CASIDPGGDWGEQYF
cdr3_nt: TGTGCCAGCATCGATCCCGGAGGGGATTGGGGCGAGCAGTACTTC

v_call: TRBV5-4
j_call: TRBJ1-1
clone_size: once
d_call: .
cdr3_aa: CASSVGAMNTEAFF
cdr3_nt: TGTGCCAGCAGCGTGGGGGCGATGAACACTGAAGCTTTCTTT

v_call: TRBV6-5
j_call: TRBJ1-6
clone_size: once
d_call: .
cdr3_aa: CASSYSKGRSNSPLHF
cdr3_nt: TGTGCCAGCAGTTACTCGAAGGGCAGGTCAAATTCACCCCTCCACTTT

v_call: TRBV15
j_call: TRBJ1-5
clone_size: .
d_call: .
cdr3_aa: CATSRTTNFKTDTANQPQHF
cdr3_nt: TGTGCCACCAGCAGAACAACCAACTTTAAGACCGATACAGCCAATCAGCCCCAGCATTTT

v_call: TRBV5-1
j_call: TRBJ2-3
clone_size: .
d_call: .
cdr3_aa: CASSLAGDTQYF
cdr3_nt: TGCGCCAGCAGCTTGGCCGGTGATACGCAGTATTTT

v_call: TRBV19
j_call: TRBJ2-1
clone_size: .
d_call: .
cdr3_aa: CASSLLGTNEQFF
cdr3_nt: TGTGCCAGCTCTCTCTTGGGCACCAATGAGCAGTTCTTC

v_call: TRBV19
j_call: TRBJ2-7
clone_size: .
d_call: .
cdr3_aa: CASSISTASYEQYF
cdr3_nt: TGTGCCAGTAGTATTTCGACAGCCTCCTACGAGCAGTACTTC

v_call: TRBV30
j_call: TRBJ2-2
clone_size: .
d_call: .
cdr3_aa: CAWSFRRGSPGELFF
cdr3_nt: TGTGCCTGGAGTTTTAGGCGGGGCTCTCCCGGGGAGCTGTTTTTT

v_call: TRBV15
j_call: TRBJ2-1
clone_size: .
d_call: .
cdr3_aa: CATSRDYTSRFF
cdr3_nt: TGTGCCACCAGCAGAGATTACACTAGTCGGTTCTTC

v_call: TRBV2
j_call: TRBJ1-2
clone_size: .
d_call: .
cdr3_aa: CASRDHRRINYGYTF
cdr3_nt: TGTGCCAGCAGGGACCACAGGCGGATTAACTATGGCTACACCTTC

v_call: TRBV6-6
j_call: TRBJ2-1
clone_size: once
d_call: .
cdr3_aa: CASASYITNEQFF
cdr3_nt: TGTGCCAGCGCTTCATACATTACCAATGAGCAGTTCTTC

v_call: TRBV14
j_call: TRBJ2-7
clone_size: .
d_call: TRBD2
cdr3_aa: CASSRGTSGVREQYF
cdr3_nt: TGTGCCAGCAGCCGAGGGACTAGCGGGGTTCGGGAGCAGTACTTC

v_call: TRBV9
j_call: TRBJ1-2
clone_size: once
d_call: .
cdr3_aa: CASSGRDITNYGYTF
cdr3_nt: TGTGCCAGCAGCGGACGGGACATTACTAACTATGGCTACACCTTC

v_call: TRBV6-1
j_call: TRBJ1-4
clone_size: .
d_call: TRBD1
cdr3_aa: CASGYRGANEKLFF
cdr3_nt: TGTGCCAGCGGGTACAGGGGAGCTAATGAAAAACTGTTTTTT

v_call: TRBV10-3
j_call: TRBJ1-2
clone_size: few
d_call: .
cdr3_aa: CAISRTEANYGYTF
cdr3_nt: TGTGCCATCAGTAGGACAGAAGCTAACTATGGCTACACCTTC

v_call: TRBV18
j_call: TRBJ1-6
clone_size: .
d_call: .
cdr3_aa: CASSPQNRVKGPYNSPLHF
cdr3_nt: TGTGCCAGCTCACCACAGAACAGGGTTAAAGGTCCCTATAATTCACCCCTCCACTTT

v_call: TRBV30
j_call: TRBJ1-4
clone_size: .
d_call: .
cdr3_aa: CAWTPKDLLEKLFF
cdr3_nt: TGTGCCTGGACCCCAAAGGACCTTCTTGAAAAACTGTTTTTT

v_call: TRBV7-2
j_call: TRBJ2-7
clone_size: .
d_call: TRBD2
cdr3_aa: CASSGEAGPYEQYF
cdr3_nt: TGTGCCAGCAGCGGAGAAGCGGGGCCCTACGAGCAGTACTTC

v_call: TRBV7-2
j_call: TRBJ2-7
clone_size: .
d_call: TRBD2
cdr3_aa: CASSPKRGGLSEQYF
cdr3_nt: TGTGCCAGCAGCCCCAAGCGGGGGGGCCTAAGCGAGCAGTACTTC

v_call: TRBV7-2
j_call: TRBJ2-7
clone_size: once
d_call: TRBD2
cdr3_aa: CASSLFLAGGSYEQYF
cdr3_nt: TGTGCCAGCAGCTTATTCCTAGCGGGAGGGTCCTACGAGCAGTACTTC